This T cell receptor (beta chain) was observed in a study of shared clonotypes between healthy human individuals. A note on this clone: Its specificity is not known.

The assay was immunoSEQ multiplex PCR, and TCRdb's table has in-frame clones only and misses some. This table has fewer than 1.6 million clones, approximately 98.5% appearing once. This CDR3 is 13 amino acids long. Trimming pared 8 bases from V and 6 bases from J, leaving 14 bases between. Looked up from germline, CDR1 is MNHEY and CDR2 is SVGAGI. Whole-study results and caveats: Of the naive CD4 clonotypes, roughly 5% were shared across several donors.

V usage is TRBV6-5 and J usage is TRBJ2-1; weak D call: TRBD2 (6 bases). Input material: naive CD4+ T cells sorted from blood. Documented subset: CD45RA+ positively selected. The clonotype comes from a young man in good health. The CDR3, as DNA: TGTGCCAGCTCTCCAGGACTACTCAATGAGCAGTTCTTC. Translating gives CASSPGLLNEQFF.